A selection of T cell receptor beta chains follows, all from one sample in a study of post-analysis software for immune sequencing data. TCRdb reanalysed the PCR reads using MiXCR and keeps one entry per CDR3 protein. Of hundreds of thousands of distinct CDR3 sequences in the sample, about 50% were seen once. Sequenced input: blood. The source of these receptors is a girl aged 10-17 years with multiple sclerosis. Both conserved end residues are part of each CDR3. The D gene is left open where the match is weak. Clone sizes are given selectively: once, few, many, or a class where the clone is expanded.

size | J | length | V | D | DNA | CDR3
few | TRBJ2-5 | 16 | TRBV15 | - | TGTGCCACCAGCAGAGAGAAGGGGGAGTACCAAGAGACCCAGTACTTC | CATSREKGEYQETQYF
- | TRBJ1-2 | 12 | TRBV14 | - | TGTGCCAGCAGCCAGCAATGGGATGGCTACACCTTC | CASSQQWDGYTF
- | TRBJ2-1 | 15 | TRBV6-5 | TRBD2 | TGTGCCAGCAGTTACTTGGCGGGAGGGGACAATGAGCAGTTCTTC | CASSYLAGGDNEQFF
- | TRBJ2-1 | 15 | TRBV15 | TRBD2 | TGTGCCACCAGCAGAGAGCTAGCGGGCAGGGATGAGCAGTTCTTC | CATSRELAGRDEQFF
- | TRBJ2-1 | 13 | TRBV29-1 | TRBD2 | TGCAGCGCTAGGATAGCGGGAGGGAGTGAGCAGTTCTTC | CSARIAGGSEQFF
- | TRBJ2-7 | 13 | TRBV5-1 | TRBD1 | TGCGCCAGCAGAACAGGGGGACTCCACGAGCAGTACTTC | CASRTGGLHEQYF
- | TRBJ2-7 | 14 | TRBV7-9 | TRBD1 | TGTGCCAGCAGCTCTCAGACAGGGAGCTACGAGCAGTACTTC | CASSSQTGSYEQYF
- | TRBJ1-4 | 14 | TRBV5-1 | TRBD1 | TGCGCCAGCGCCCCGGACAGGGGGCTTGGAAAACTGTTTTTT | CASAPDRGLGKLFF
- | TRBJ2-5 | 16 | TRBV6-6 | TRBD2 | TGTGCCAGCAGTTACTCGACAGCGGGGGGCCAAGAGACCCAGTACTTC | CASSYSTAGGQETQYF
- | TRBJ2-7 | 14 | TRBV6-6 | - | TGTGCCAGTACCTCAGGGGAGACGATTTACGAGCAGTACTTC | CASTSGETIYEQYF
- | TRBJ2-7 | 15 | TRBV5-1 | - | TGCGCCAGCAGCTTCCCAGACAGGACATCCTACGAGCAGTACTTC | CASSFPDRTSYEQYF
few | TRBJ2-1 | 15 | TRBV5-1 | TRBD2 | TGCGCCAGCACCCTCTTAGCGGGAGGGGTCAATGAGCAGTTCTTC | CASTLLAGGVNEQFF
- | TRBJ1-6 | 13 | TRBV10-3 | - | TGTGCCGGAAAGGTTACCTATAATTCACCCCTCCACTTT | CAGKVTYNSPLHF